This paragraph covers one T cell receptor (beta chain) sequence. The antigen is unknown. This entry comes from a study of cytomegalovirus exposure and HLA in healthy donors. The study, taken as a whole, reports: Relative to the roughly 700-donor mean, N-insertions were reportedly fewer in an Asian-associated ancestry cluster in a later analysis. Later analysis identified some 16,000 TCR beta sequences associated with HLA alleles, using a false discovery rate threshold of 0.05. Cytomegalovirus status was reportedly diagnosed by the classifier with high specificity and sensitivity.

In the PCR, 60 Vbeta and 13 Jbeta primers were used. In the source study's methods: The authors later counted roughly 76 million unique TCR beta chains, some 11 million of them shared. Profiled with immunoSEQ multiplex PCR; TCRdb holds only in-frame clones, not every one. The V and J calls and clone size are taken from that table; D and trimming were inferred from the DNA. The sample spans about 200,000 clones; the ten largest clones claim 0.75% to 1%. Sequencing was carried out using PBMCs. This TCR came from a woman in her 30s in good health and CMV-seropositive.

CDR3 protein: CSARGYTEAFF. As DNA, the CDR3 is TGCAGTGCCAGGGGCTACACTGAAGCTTTCTTT. This rearrangement joins TRBV20-1 to TRBJ1-1; TRBD1 is a possible D gene (6 bases). CDR1 is DFQATT, CDR2 SNEGSKA, per germline (reference sequence). Trimming left V 6 bases short and J 3 bases short, with 8 bases between. The CDR3 length is 11 residues.